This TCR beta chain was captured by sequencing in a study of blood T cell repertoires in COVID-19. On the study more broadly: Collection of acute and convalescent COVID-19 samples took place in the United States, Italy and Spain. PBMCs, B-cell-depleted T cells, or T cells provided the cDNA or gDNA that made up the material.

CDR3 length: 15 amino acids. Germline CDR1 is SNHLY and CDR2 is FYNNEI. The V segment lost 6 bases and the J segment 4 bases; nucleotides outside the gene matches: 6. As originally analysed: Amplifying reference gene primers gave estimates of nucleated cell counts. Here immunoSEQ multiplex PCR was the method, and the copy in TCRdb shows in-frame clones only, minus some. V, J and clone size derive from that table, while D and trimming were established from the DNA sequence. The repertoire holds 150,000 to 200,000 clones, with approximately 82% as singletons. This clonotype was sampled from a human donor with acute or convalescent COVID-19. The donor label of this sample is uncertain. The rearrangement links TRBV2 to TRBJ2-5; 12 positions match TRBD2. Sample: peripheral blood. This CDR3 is CASSPTSGRSETQYF. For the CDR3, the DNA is TGTGCCAGCAGCCCGACTAGCGGGAGATCAGAGACCCAGTACTTC.